This TCR beta chain was captured in a study of Tregs in tolerant kidney transplant recipients (dated 2019 in TCRdb). Context from the whole study: The study used TCRbeta sequencing to identify donor-specific regulatory T cells before combined kidney and bone marrow transplantation, then tracked those cells after transplant. In 3 healthy controls, several methods of expanding Tregs specific for an allogeneic donor were compared by TCRbeta repertoire sequencing.

From the cysteine through the phenylalanine, the CDR3 covers 14 amino acids. The read is trimmed to its CDR3 DNA, 42 bases read in frame from base 1. Based on the germline V gene, the CDR1 and CDR2 sequences are WSHSY and SAAADI. The V end gives up 7 bases and the J end 6 bases, leaving 11 bases in the junction not matched to a gene. Genomic DNA was extracted from sorted cells with the QIAGEN DNeasy Blood and Tissue Kit for TCRbeta CDR3 sequencing. High-throughput TCRbeta CDR3 sequencing, including PCR amplification with bias correction and internal controls, was performed commercially through immunoSEQ. The original methods were these. Unique productive TCRbeta sequences were defined by CDR3 nucleotide sequence where primers matched, and otherwise by CDR3 amino acid sequence together with Vbeta and Jbeta genes. To correct for sorting error, sequences found in more than one sorted population at a frequency ratio of 2:1 or less were discarded, and the remaining shared sequences were assigned to the population with the higher frequency. Sequences were defined as donor-reactive when expanded at least 5-fold in CFSE-low cells versus unstimulated cells and present at a frequency of at least 0.01% in CFSE-low cells. Jensen-Shannon divergence calculated on the top 100 TCRbeta sequences ranked by frequency was used to measure repertoire divergence. For samples with multiple sequencing runs, sorting error was corrected in each run separately before the runs were combined. In its TCRdb copy, this immuneACCESS table keeps in-frame sequences only and misses some clones. Where compared with another copy, unresolved V genes explain less than half of these, and the others have no known cause. V and J calls and clone size come straight from that table; D and trimming were deduced from the DNA. Present in this sample are about 240,000 clones, more than 65% of which were seen just once. Roughly 0.67% of the sample goes to the ten largest clones.

Unstimulated Tregs (CD4+CD25+CD127-), CD4+ non-Tregs (CD4+CD25-), CD4 and CD8 cells were FACS-sorted from thawed PBMCs. Blood from healthy controls was obtained either as purchased buffy coats or from healthy volunteers. Healthy control blood was processed to PBMCs by Ficoll density gradient and cryopreserved, and patient PBMCs were collected before and after transplant. What the study reported, not specific to this receptor: Because the study included only a small number of patients, the results must be confirmed in larger populations and under other immunosuppression protocols. Expanding Tregs with activated donor B cells appeared to identify the most biologically relevant and donor-specific TCRbeta repertoire. Biological reproducibility was not directly assessed, although technical replication error appeared to be minimal.

Details on this clone: What this receptor recognizes is not known. No much larger clone is present one base from it, and per-base qualities are unavailable.

Recombination linked TRBV10-2 to TRBJ2-7, and 8 junction bases match TRBD2. Sequencing used CD4+ T cells from blood. This TCR was sampled from a human donor in good health. This receptor carries the CDR3 CASTTLGGVAEQYF. The DNA is as follows: TGCGCCAGCACCACCCTCGGGGGGGTCGCCGAGCAGTACTTC.